This T cell receptor (beta chain) was captured in a study of T cell responses to AZD1222 COVID-19 vaccine. Regarding the study as a whole: Sampled repertoires all dated from after the peak T cell response.

CDR3 length: 15 residues. Per the germline V gene, CDR1 is MRHNA and CDR2 is SNTAGT. V lost 2 bases, J lost 3 bases, and 12 bases lay in between. A remark on this clone: Antigen unknown.

Produced via immunoSEQ multiplex PCR; TCRdb's table is partial and in-frame only. The table lists about 110,000 clones, roughly 89% of them singletons. This sample comprised peripheral blood, obtained on day 0 of MenACWY control vaccination. This sequence was found in an adult in good health. V is TRBV6-4 and J is TRBJ2-3, with D possibly being TRBD1 or TRBD2 (6 bases each). In DNA form, the CDR3 reads TGTGCCAGCAGTGACGTTGGGGGGCAGACAGATACGCAGTATTTT. It yields the protein CASSDVGGQTDTQYF.